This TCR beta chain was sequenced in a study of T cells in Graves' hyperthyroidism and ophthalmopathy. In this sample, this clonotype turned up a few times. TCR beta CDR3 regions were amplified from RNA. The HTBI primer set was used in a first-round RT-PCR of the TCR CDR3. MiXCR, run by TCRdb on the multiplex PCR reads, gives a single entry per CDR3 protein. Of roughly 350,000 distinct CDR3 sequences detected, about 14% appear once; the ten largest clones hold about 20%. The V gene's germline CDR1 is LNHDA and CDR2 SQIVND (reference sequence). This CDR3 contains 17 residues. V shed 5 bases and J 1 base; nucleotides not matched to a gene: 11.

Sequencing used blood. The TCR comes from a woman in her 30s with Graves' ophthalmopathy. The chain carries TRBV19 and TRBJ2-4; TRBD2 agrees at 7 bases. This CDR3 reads CASSPLRGVLAKNIQYF. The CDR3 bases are TGTGCCAGTAGTCCTCTCCGGGGGGTCCTGGCCAAAAACATTCAGTACTTC. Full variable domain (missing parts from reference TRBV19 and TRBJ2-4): DGGITQSPKYLFRKEGQNVTLSCEQNLNHDAMYWYRQDPGQGLRLIYYSQIVNDFQKGDIAEGYSVSREKKESFPLTVTSAQKNPTAFYLCASSPLRGVLAKNIQYFGAGTRLSVL.